These 2 T cell receptor beta chains originate from one sample sequenced in a study of blood T cell repertoires in COVID-19. The protocol was immunoSEQ multiplex PCR, while the TCRdb copy is restricted to in-frame clones and leaves out a portion. The sample contains some 100,000 clones, around 82% of which appear only once. The specimen was peripheral blood. The origin of the receptors is a man aged 50 or older with active or convalescent COVID-19.

The chain has TRBV10-1 and TRBJ2-7; possibly TRBD2 for D (7 bases). V was pared by 7 bases and J by 0 bases, with 19 bases between. Germline assignment: CDR1 WNHNN and CDR2 SYGVQD (reference sequence). CDR3 length: 16 residues. Here the CDR3 DNA reads TGCGCCAGCATCATTCCTCGGGGGGCGAGCTCCTACGAGCAGTACGTC. Amino acids: CASIIPRGASSYEQYV.

The chain links TRBV5-1 to TRBJ1-6; 7 nucleotides line up with TRBD1. Trimming took 0 bases from V and 5 from J; bases not matched to a gene: 2. CDR3 size: 15 residues. The V gene's germline CDR1 is SGHRS and CDR2 YFSETQ. Written as DNA, the CDR3 is TGCGCCAGCAGCTTGGCCGGGACAGATAATTCACCCCTCCACTTT. It is translated as CASSLAGTDNSPLHF.